This T cell receptor (beta chain) was sequenced in a study of cytomegalovirus exposure and HLA in healthy donors. Study-level results: Later analysis suggested most CMV-associated TCR beta chains were HLA-restricted. A later analysis showed TCR association rates differing by HLA locus, peaking at DRB1 and lowest at HLA-C.

As to this clone: The antigen is not known.

PCR involved 60 Vbeta and 13 Jbeta primers. Authors' data handling: There were around 80 million unique TCR beta chains by a later count, and 10 million to 12 million of them were shared. The assay was immunoSEQ multiplex PCR, and TCRdb's table has in-frame clones only and misses some. V, J and clone size derive from that table, while D and trimming were established from the DNA sequence. The sample table sets out 30,000 to 50,000 clones. The germline V and J ends were trimmed by 0 bases and 15 bases, with 8 bases remaining between them. The CDR3 totals 11 residues. Germline assignment: CDR1 SNHLY and CDR2 FYNNEI.

The rearrangement links TRBV2 to TRBJ2-2; D not certain. The specimen sequenced was PBMCs. The sequence came from a woman in her 30s in good health and CMV-seropositive. Written as DNA, the CDR3 is TGTGCCAGCAGTGAAGCGAGGCCGGTGTTTTTT. Protein: CASSEARPVFF.